Presented here are 27 T cell receptor beta chains from one specimen sequenced in a study of OX40 agonist ivuxolimab in advanced cancers. Profiling relied on immunoSEQ multiplex PCR, and the TCRdb table lists in-frame clones only, not all of them. Of about 81,000 clones in the sample, more than 70% were seen once. The material sequenced was CD4+ or CD8+ T cells sorted from blood, taken in a trial of the OX40 agonist ivuxolimab. These receptors were obtained from an adult with an advanced solid tumor such as melanoma, head and neck, liver or kidney cancer.

This CDR3 is CASTPGTVNTEAFF. The CDR3 DNA sequence: TGTGCCAGCACCCCCGGGACAGTGAACACTGAAGCTTTCTTT. This chain uses TRBV5-6 with TRBJ1-1; TRBD1 matches 7 bases. Germline V lookup: CDR1 SGHDT, CDR2 YYEEEE. This CDR3 spans 14 amino acids. Trimming took 6 bases from V and 0 from J; bases not matched to a gene: 5.

CDR3 bases: TGTGCCAGCAGCGCCGGGACTAGTGGGGGGGCCGTGGAGACCCAGTACTTC. Its translation: CASSAGTSGGAVETQYF. The chain combines TRBV5-4 with TRBJ2-5, with 8 bases that match TRBD2. Germline V lookup: CDR1 SGHNT, CDR2 YYREEE (reference sequence). With 4 bases clipped from V and 5 bases from J, the junction kept 16 bases outside the gene matches. The CDR3 is made up of 17 amino acids.

The chain has TRBV11-2 and TRBJ1-1; TRBD1 aligns across 9 bases. CDR1 is SGHAT and CDR2 is FQNNGV in the germline V gene. The junction had 4 bases not matched to a gene; V was cut back by 5 bases and J by 3 bases. CDR3 length equals 14 residues. The CDR3 sequence: CASSIRQGDTEAFF. The CDR3 DNA reads as TGTGCCAGCAGCATCAGACAGGGGGACACTGAAGCTTTCTTT.

This clone was seen once. The chain employs TRBV2 and TRBJ2-2; 9 bases are shared with TRBD1. Losses at the gene ends were 6 bases for V and 10 bases for J; bases not matched to a gene: 3. Germline V gene data show CDR1 as SNHLY and CDR2 as FYNNEI. This CDR3 has 12 residues. The CDR3 sequence is CASRGQGVELFF. The CDR3 coding sequence is TGTGCCAGCAGGGGACAGGGTGTGGAGCTGTTTTTT.

The chain joins TRBV7-9 to TRBJ1-1; weak D call: TRBD1 (6 bases). Germline V gives CDR1 SEHNR, CDR2 FQNEAQ (reference sequence). The CDR3 runs to 16 residues. V lost 3 bases, J lost 1 base, and 15 bases lay in between. CDR3 loop: CASSFWYGQTNTEAFF. The CDR3 region has the DNA TGTGCCAGCAGCTTTTGGTATGGACAGACGAACACTGAAGCTTTCTTT.

The CDR3: CASSNGLVGDNEQFF. CDR3 coding DNA: TGTGCCAGCAGCAACGGACTAGTGGGGGACAATGAGCAGTTCTTC. The V call is TRBV7-7, the J call TRBJ2-1; TRBD2 aligns across 7 bases. The germline V gene encodes CDR1 SSHAT and CDR2 FNYEAQ (reference sequence). The length of the CDR3 is 15 residues. Unmatched junction bases numbered 9, after V lost 5 bases and J lost 5 bases.

This clone showed up just a few times. This chain joins TRBV10-3 and TRBJ2-3; D is unresolved. CDR1 is ENHRY, CDR2 SYGVKD, per germline. Trimming removed 6 bases from V and 5 bases from J, with 12 bases in between. CDR3 length: 13 amino acids. CDR3 residues: CAISPAVRDTQYF. CDR3 coding DNA: TGTGCCATCAGCCCCGCCGTGAGAGATACGCAGTATTTT.

The chain uses TRBV5-4 and TRBJ2-6; D could derive from TRBD1 or TRBD2 (5 bases each). CDR1 and CDR2 (germline): SGHNT, YYREEE (reference sequence). Trimming pared 3 bases from V and 0 bases from J, leaving 16 bases between. The CDR3 totals 18 residues. The CDR3 DNA reads as TGTGCCAGCAGCTGGCTGGGACCTCAAATCTCTGGGGCCAACGTCCTGACTTTC. This sequence encodes CASSWLGPQISGANVLTF.

This chain joins TRBV11-2 and TRBJ2-5; TRBD2 is a possible D gene (5 bases). CDR3 length: 14 amino acids. Germline V CDR1 and CDR2: SGHAT, FQNNGV. Between the trimmed V and J ends, which lost 1 base and 4 bases, there was a span of 10 bases. The CDR3 region is CASSLGGWGETQYF. CDR3 DNA sequence: TGTGCCAGCAGCTTAGGAGGGTGGGGAGAGACCCAGTACTTC. Combining the CDR3 with reference TRBV11-2 and TRBJ2-5 gives the whole variable domain EAGVAQSPRYKIIEKRQSVAFWCNPISGHATLYWYQQILGQGPKLLIQFQNNGVVDDSQLPKDRFSAERLKGVDSTLKIQPAKLEDSAVYLCASSLGGWGETQYFGPGTRLLVL.

This clone has a single count. The CDR3 carries no conserved terminal phenylalanine or tryptophan, so it likely arises from a read error. The chain links TRBV7-2 to TRBJ1-6; D ambiguous. Germline-derived CDR1 and CDR2 are SGHTA and FQGNSA. V was cut by 1 base and J by 5 bases, with 9 bases left in between. The CDR3 is 15 residues long. For the CDR3, the DNA is TGTGCCAGCAGCTTAGTGGCAGAAAATAATTCACCCCTCCACCTT. Its translation is CASSLVAENNSPLHL.

The gene calls are TRBV10-3 and TRBJ1-1; 9 bases agree with TRBD1. With 11 bases clipped from V and 1 base from J, the junction kept 5 bases outside the gene matches. Germline V lookup: CDR1 ENHRY, CDR2 SYGVKD. CDR3 length equals 13 residues. For the CDR3, the DNA is TGTGCCGTCCGGGACAGGGAGAACACTGAAGCTTTCTTT. Residues: CAVRDRENTEAFF.

The V and J genes are TRBV5-4 and TRBJ1-2; weak D call: TRBD1 (5 bases). Trimming left V 0 bases short and J 4 bases short, with 13 bases between. The CDR3 loop spans 15 amino acids. The germline V gene encodes CDR1 SGHNT and CDR2 YYREEE (reference sequence). The CDR3 sequence: CASSLARQGSYGYTF. The CDR3 DNA reads as TGTGCCAGCAGCTTGGCCCGTCAGGGTAGCTATGGCTACACCTTC.

The rearrangement joins TRBV6-1 to TRBJ1-2, with D tentatively TRBD1 (6 bases). The CDR3 runs to 14 residues. The V and J ends lost 7 bases and 0 bases respectively, with 12 bases between them. Germline assignment: CDR1 MNHNS and CDR2 SASEGT. CDR3 sequence (DNA): TGTGCCAGCATCGGGACACTGACTAACTATGGCTACACCTTC. This encodes CASIGTLTNYGYTF.

The rearrangement uses TRBV7-9 and TRBJ2-2; D gene ambiguous. V was clipped by 1 base and J by 3 bases, with 9 bases between them. The CDR3 loop spans 15 amino acids. Per the germline V gene, CDR1 is SEHNR and CDR2 is FQNEAQ (reference sequence). The CDR3 region is CASSLGVGDTGELFF. Written as DNA, the CDR3 is TGTGCCAGCAGCTTAGGCGTTGGGGACACCGGGGAGCTGTTTTTT.

The chain uses TRBV5-4 and TRBJ1-2; 10 bases are a match to TRBD1. The CDR3 has 17 residues. J lost 4 bases, V lost 4 bases, and 13 bases had no gene match. Germline V gene lookup returns CDR1 SGHNT and CDR2 YYREEE (reference sequence). CDR3 coding DNA: TGTGCCAGCAGCGACCGACGGGGGACAGGGGAGGGCTATGGCTACACCTTC. Its protein is CASSDRRGTGEGYGYTF.

The chain couples TRBV5-1 to TRBJ2-3; tentatively, D is TRBD1 (6 bases). Germline CDR1 SGHRS, CDR2 YFSETQ. V lost 4 bases to trimming and J lost 0 bases, with 15 bases between them. The CDR3 runs 16 residues. As DNA, the CDR3 is TGCGCCAGCAGCCCCCTAGGGGGTTCTAGCACAGATACGCAGTATTTT. Its protein is CASSPLGGSSTDTQYF. Full variable domain (rest looked up from reference TRBV5-1 and TRBJ2-3): KAGVTQTPRYLIKTRGQQVTLSCSPISGHRSVSWYQQTPGQGLQFLFEYFSETQRNKGNFPGRFSGRQFSNSRSEMNVSTLELGDSALYLCASSPLGGSSTDTQYFGPGTRLTVL.

The genes are TRBV9 and TRBJ2-3; 9 bases are a match to TRBD1. The CDR3 consists of 16 residues. Germline-derived CDR1 and CDR2 are SGDLS and YYNGEE. Germline trimming cut 1 base from V and 4 bases from J; bases unmatched to any gene: 7. For the CDR3, the DNA is TGTGCCAGCAGCGTAAACAGGGGGCAGGGTGCAGATACGCAGTATTTT. Encoded protein: CASSVNRGQGADTQYF.

The V call is TRBV7-3, the J call TRBJ2-1, with 11 bases matching TRBD2. Germline V gene data show CDR1 as SGHTA and CDR2 as FQGTGA. Trimming removed 4 bases from V and 9 bases from J; junction bases left unmatched: 8. The CDR3 runs 15 residues. The CDR3: CASSSVAGGPGEQFF. The DNA for the CDR3 is TGTGCCAGCAGCTCCGTAGCGGGGGGGCCAGGTGAGCAGTTCTTC.

The genes are TRBV6-1 and TRBJ2-7, with D possibly being TRBD1 (6 bases). The CDR3 length is 14 residues. V lost 5 bases to trimming and J lost 3 bases, with 14 bases between them. CDR1 and CDR2 from the germline V gene are MNHNS and SASEGT. CDR3 in DNA: TGTGCCAGCAGTCCCGGGACAACCATCTACGAGCAGTACTTC. Translation: CASSPGTTIYEQYF.

The chain links TRBV5-1 to TRBJ1-4, with D unclear. The CDR3 contains 14 residues. Germline CDR1 and CDR2: SGHRS and YFSETQ. V gave up 0 bases and J gave up 5 bases, with 8 bases separating them. The CDR3 here is CASSLEVANEKLFF. Here the CDR3 DNA reads TGCGCCAGCAGCTTGGAGGTCGCAAATGAAAAACTGTTTTTT.

CDR3 bases: TGTGCCAGCAGCTTAGCCGCTTGGGCCGCTTTGGATACGCAGTATTTT. It translates to CASSLAAWAALDTQYF. This rearrangement joins TRBV7-2 to TRBJ2-3; D remains ambiguous. CDR3 length: 16 residues. The V gene lost 0 bases and the J gene lost 6 bases, with 16 bases spanning the gap. Germline loops: CDR1 SGHTA, CDR2 FQGNSA.

The chain joins TRBV11-2 to TRBJ2-5, with a tentative D call TRBD2 (6 bases). Per germline, CDR1 SGHAT and CDR2 FQNNGV. The CDR3 contains 12 residues. Trimming left V 7 bases short and J 4 bases short, with 10 bases between. The CDR3 loop reads CASTLGGETQYF. The CDR3 DNA reads TGTGCCAGCACCCTGGGGGGAGAGACCCAGTACTTC. Filled out from reference TRBV11-2 and TRBJ2-5, the complete variable domain reads EAGVAQSPRYKIIEKRQSVAFWCNPISGHATLYWYQQILGQGPKLLIQFQNNGVVDDSQLPKDRFSAERLKGVDSTLKIQPAKLEDSAVYLCASTLGGETQYFGPGTRLLVL.

This clone was found a few times. The CDR3 sequence is CASSAAGGNTGELFF. The CDR3 bases are TGCGCCAGCAGCGCGGCGGGGGGGAACACCGGGGAGCTGTTTTTT. The chain has TRBV5-1 and TRBJ2-2; 8 bases match TRBD2. Losses at the gene ends were 4 bases for V and 1 base for J; bases not matched to a gene: 3. CDR3 length: 15 amino acids. The germline gives CDR1 SGHRS, CDR2 YFSETQ.

V gene TRBV5-5 combines with J gene TRBJ1-5; no clear D gene. The length of the CDR3 is 18 residues. Trimming left V 3 bases short and J 2 bases short, with 21 bases between. Germline CDR1 is SGHKS and CDR2 is YYEKEE (reference sequence). The DNA of the CDR3 is TGTGCCAGCAGCTCCAGCTATACCTCCCTTGGGGGCAATCAGCCCCAGCATTTT. This gives the protein CASSSSYTSLGGNQPQHF.

The V gene is TRBV5-6, the J gene TRBJ1-5, with TRBD1 as a possible D gene (6 bases). The V gene lost 1 base and the J gene lost 7 bases, with 21 bases spanning the gap. CDR1 and CDR2 from the germline V gene are SGHDT and YYEEEE. This CDR3 is built from 17 residues. The CDR3 protein is CASSLRRGAGGSQPQHF. The CDR3 DNA follows: TGTGCCAGCAGCTTGAGGAGGGGCGCCGGGGGCAGCCAGCCCCAGCATTTT.

The genes are TRBV30 and TRBJ1-2; maybe TRBD1 (5 bases). The CDR3 covers 16 residues. Germline CDR1 GTSNPN, CDR2 SVGIG (reference sequence). Trimming removed 1 base from V and 4 bases from J, with 19 bases in between. The CDR3 sequence is CAWSAILFRDGYGYTF. In DNA, the CDR3 is TGTGCCTGGAGTGCGATATTATTCCGGGACGGCTATGGCTACACCTTC.

This chain connects TRBV4-1 to TRBJ1-2; D uncertain. CDR3 size: 15 residues. Germline V gives CDR1 MGHRA, CDR2 YSYEKL. Trimming pared 0 bases from V and 0 bases from J, leaving 8 bases between. The DNA for the CDR3 is TGCGCCAGCAGCCAAGATCCAGCGTCTAACTATGGCTACACCTTC. Its protein is CASSQDPASNYGYTF.